Presented here are 3 T cell receptor beta chains from one specimen sequenced in a study of blood T cell repertoires in COVID-19. The repertoire was sequenced with immunoSEQ multiplex PCR; TCRdb's copy has only in-frame clones and lacks some. The sample lists 120,000 to 150,000 clones, roughly 84% occurring once. Sequencing input: PBMCs or T cells enriched from blood (not recorded which). The receptors here all came from a woman in her fifties or sixties who had been exposed to COVID-19.

The sample holds one count of this clone. V usage is TRBV5-4 and J usage is TRBJ2-3; 14 bases match TRBD2. Germline V gene lookup returns CDR1 SGHNT and CDR2 YYREEE (reference sequence). V trimming: 0 bases; J trimming: 2 bases; junction bases outside the gene matches: 5. The CDR3 is made up of 18 amino acids. The CDR3 spells CASSLGLAGGRATDTQYF. DNA of the CDR3: TGTGCCAGCAGCTTGGGACTAGCGGGGGGGCGGGCCACAGATACGCAGTATTTT.

The chain is built from TRBV11-2 and TRBJ1-6; possible D gene TRBD1, 5 bases. Trimming took off 3 bases at V and 5 bases at J, with 14 bases between the two ends. Germline-derived CDR1 and CDR2 are SGHAT and FQNNGV. The CDR3 spans 16 residues. CDR3 in DNA: TGTGCCAGCAGCTTTCCCCGGGGGTTCGATAATTCACCCCTCCACTTT. Its protein is CASSFPRGFDNSPLHF.

V usage is TRBV29-1 and J usage is TRBJ1-4; no definite D call. The germline V gene has CDR1 SQVTM and CDR2 ANQGSEA. The CDR3 has 13 residues. The V end lost 4 bases, the J end lost 4 bases, and 10 bases lay between the germline ends. The CDR3 DNA reads as TGCAGCGTTGTAGACGGGAATAATGAAAAACTGTTTTTT. This gives the protein CSVVDGNNEKLFF.